This T cell receptor (beta chain) emerged from a study of T cells in Graves' hyperthyroidism and ophthalmopathy. RNA transcripts yielded amplified TCR beta CDR3 regions. Primed by the HTBI set, a first-round RT-PCR was run on the TCR CDR3. Using its own MiXCR run on the multiplex PCR reads, TCRdb lists one record per CDR3 protein. The sample lists 250,000 to 350,000 distinct CDR3 sequences, over 15% occurring once. This clonotype was recorded a few times. Looked up from germline, CDR1 is SGHRS and CDR2 is YFSETQ. V was cut by 6 bases and J by 2 bases, with 21 bases left in between. The CDR3 sequence is 17 residues long.

This chain uses TRBV5-1 with TRBJ1-3; tentative D call: TRBD1 (5 bases). This clonotype originated in a woman aged 55-75 years with Graves' ophthalmopathy. Material: blood. CDR3 sequence reads: CASKRDRRGVAGNTIYF. The CDR3 DNA sequence: TGCGCCAGCAAACGGGACCGTCGGGGGGTCGCTGGAAACACCATATATTTT.